The present entry profiles one T cell receptor beta chain with its context. Its antigen remains unidentified. This sample is drawn from a study of cytomegalovirus exposure and HLA in healthy donors. 13 Jbeta primers and 60 Vbeta primers were used for the PCR. The table came from immunoSEQ multiplex PCR; TCRdb's copy has only in-frame clones and leaves some out. The sample holds about 120,000 clones; 65% to 80% are singletons and the top ten take roughly 11%. Overall study findings and caveats: From TCR beta sequences, most subjects' HLA-A and HLA-B alleles were reportedly predicted accurately.

There are 13 residues in the CDR3. Germline lookup yields CDR1 ENHRY and CDR2 SYGVKD. V shed 0 bases and J shed 5 bases, with 5 bases lying between them. The chain has TRBV10-3 and TRBJ2-1; no clear D gene. Specimen: PBMCs. The sequence was obtained from a man between 40 and 49 years old in good health and CMV-seropositive. The CDR3 sequence is CAISESLDNEQFF. The DNA for the CDR3 is TGTGCCATCAGTGAGTCTCTCGACAATGAGCAGTTCTTC.